This T cell receptor (beta chain) originates from a study of shared clonotypes between healthy human individuals. Generated by immunoSEQ multiplex PCR, the TCRdb table keeps only in-frame clones and is missing some. The profile shows fewer than 1.8 million clones, about 98.5% of them singletons. Broader study findings: Across a few donors, naive CD4 shared 5% to 6%, naive CD8 around 3.8%, memory CD4 approximately 2.5%, memory CD8 roughly 0.37%.

Note on this clone: Its antigen is unknown.

This CDR3 comprises 16 residues. Germline V gene data show CDR1 as MDHEN and CDR2 as SYDVKM. V lost 6 bases and J lost 1, with 16 bases in between. This TCR was sampled from a man aged 25 to 40 in good health. Material: naive CD4+ T cells sorted from blood. As for subset: CD45RA+ positively selected. The chain joins TRBV28 to TRBJ2-4, with D hard to call. This CDR3 reads CASSRSGPGAKNIQYF. As DNA, the CDR3 is TGTGCCAGCAGCCGCTCGGGCCCCGGGGCCAAAAACATTCAGTACTTC.